The rows below give T cell receptor beta chains drawn from one sample of a study of T cells in Graves' hyperthyroidism and ophthalmopathy. TCRdb itself ran the multiplex PCR reads through MiXCR, one entry per CDR3 protein. This sample has around 300,000 distinct CDR3 sequences; 20% to 25% occur once, and the top ten carry around 64%. The sample taken for sequencing was blood. The source is a man aged 25-45 years with Graves' ophthalmopathy. The CDR3 runs from the conserved cysteine through the conserved F or W. D genes are given only for firm matches. Size is omitted from some rows. Given values are once, few, many or a class for expanded clones.

TRBJ2-7 TRBV20-1 many . CSARPTNLYEQYF
TRBJ1-6 TRBV7-9 . TRBD1 CASSHTTHRGNSPLHF
TRBJ2-5 TRBV20-1 few TRBD2 CSARARASGYQETQYF
TRBJ2-5 TRBV3-1 few . CASSQARTVNQETQYF
TRBJ1-5 TRBV2 many . CASSGARGNQPQHF
TRBJ2-1 TRBV6-1 . TRBD2 CASSPSGRQGNEQFF
TRBJ2-3 TRBV15 . TRBD1 CATSREQGVTDTQYF
TRBJ2-1 TRBV24-1 . TRBD2 CATSSGNYNEQFF
TRBJ2-3 TRBV2 many . CASSEAVSRDTQYF
TRBJ2-1 TRBV24-1 few . CATSDLGTGEFF
TRBJ2-1 TRBV30 many . CAWRGVGTNEQFF
TRBJ2-6 TRBV19 . TRBD2 CASRPSGRVGANVLTF
TRBJ1-2 TRBV20-1 . . CSARAGITYGYTF
TRBJ1-1 TRBV19 . . CASSIDSRSEAFF
TRBJ1-1 TRBV3-1 few . CASSQTPGSTMNTEAFF
TRBJ2-5 TRBV20-1 . . CSVKGPSPETQYF
TRBJ1-2 TRBV27 many TRBD1 CASSPRQGERSNYGYTF
TRBJ1-5 TRBV20-1 once TRBD1 CSATGGHSNQPQHF
TRBJ2-1 TRBV6-9 . TRBD2 CASSYGMASGFNEQFF
TRBJ1-5 TRBV7-8 many . CASSPMKGGNQPQHF
TRBJ2-3 TRBV20-1 many . CSAESTDTQYF
TRBJ2-5 TRBV7-9 . . CASTSLGETQYF
TRBJ2-1 TRBV3-1 many TRBD2 CASSQGLGLASNEQFF
TRBJ2-5 TRBV10-3 few TRBD1 CAISDGTGGVGTQYF
TRBJ1-4 TRBV10-3 . . CAISDWGPDATNEKLFF
TRBJ1-1 TRBV10-3 few . CAISGSGATEAFF
TRBJ1-1 TRBV27 few . CASGTLGTEAFF
TRBJ2-1 TRBV28 . . CASSFSGAPGSPEQFF
TRBJ1-1 TRBV20-1 few . CSARDRGRRENFMNTEAFF
TRBJ2-2 TRBV6-5 . . CASSYFSRAVGWGATGELFF
TRBJ2-2 TRBV18 . TRBD2 CASSPPLAGVSQELFF
TRBJ2-1 TRBV7-8 few TRBD1 CASSVTGGNEQFF
TRBJ2-6 TRBV12-5 few TRBD2 CASGLVAGRAGANVLTF
TRBJ2-7 TRBV3-1 many . CASSQSPGQNSYEQYF
TRBJ1-2 TRBV3-1 many . CASSPLPTRLNYGYTF
TRBJ1-6 TRBV9 few . CASSVAWDSPLHF
TRBJ1-5 TRBV2 many . CASSFRINQPQHF